This T cell receptor beta chain is from a study of vaccination effects on CD4 cells after COVID-19. Remarks on this clone: Its cognate antigen is unknown.

This table comes from immunoSEQ multiplex PCR, and its TCRdb copy is limited to in-frame clones, with some not included. The sample contains under 40,000 clones, about 68% of which appear only once. The CDR3 is made up of 16 amino acids. Trimming cost V 2 bases and J 6 bases; bases outside gene matches: 7. Germline V CDR1 and CDR2: LNHDA, SQIVND (reference sequence). Researchers isolated CD4+ T cells once about eleven days of culture had elapsed. Between March and December 2020, the person had a SARS-CoV-2 infection that PCR confirmed. It was two doses of either the BNT162b2 or mRNA-1273 vaccine that participants received.

This clonotype was sampled from a human donor who had a prior SARS-CoV-2 infection. The source material was CD4+ T cells from PBMCs cultured without peptide, sampled after COVID-19 vaccination. This chain uses TRBV19 with TRBJ2-3; 11 nucleotides align to TRBD2. For the CDR3, the DNA is TGTGCCAGTAGTATAAGGACTAGCGGGCTTTTTGATACGCAGTATTTT. Protein product: CASSIRTSGLFDTQYF.